This T cell receptor (beta chain) was identified in a study of lung T cells in sarcoidosis with Löfgren's syndrome (TCRdb year 2017). Background on the whole study: Sarcoidosis was characterized as a granulomatous, predominantly pulmonary disease marked by accumulation of CD4+ T cells in bronchoalveolar lavage fluid. The repertoire analyses concentrated on Lofgren's syndrome patients. Paper-wide results and their limitations: CDR3 motifs in TRAV12-1 and TRBV2 were reported to be shared across several Lofgren's syndrome patients, which suggests public CD4+ TCR repertoires. Recognition of a sarcoidosis-associated antigen was merely suggested, with the antigen itself still putative and unidentified. Compared with control subjects, Lofgren's syndrome patients were reported to have TRAV12-1 and TRBV2 as the most expanded V gene segments. In alphabeta pairing analysis, TRAV12-1 preferentially paired with TRBV2, and these paired TCRs showed CDR3 homology.

This clonotype showed up just a few times. The antigen it recognizes is unknown. No base quality values were provided; no much bigger clone lies one nucleotide off. Sequencing took place on an Illumina MiSeq. Starting from the raw public reads, TCRdb applied fastp trimming at Q25, assembled clones with MiXCR and retained in-frame beta chains. One record per CDR3 amino acid sequence lists the most common genes and DNA. The sample profile shows roughly 63,000 distinct CDR3 sequences; around 20% of them were found once. The ten largest clones represent less than 2.5% of the sample. The germline V gene yields SGHTA for CDR1 and FQGNSA for CDR2. V is trimmed back by 7 bases and J by 9 bases, and the junction contains 11 bases that no gene match accounts for. There are 13 amino acids in the CDR3, from cysteine to phenylalanine inclusive. Only the CDR3 portion is preserved as DNA: 39 bases, with reading frame beginning at the first base.

Sequences were obtained from CD4+ T cells from PBMCs. This clonotype originated in a human donor with sarcoidosis (Löfgren's syndrome or another form), or a control subject (not recorded which). The chain is assembled from TRBV7-2 and TRBJ2-7, with TRBD2 identical over 8 junction bases. The CDR3 region has the sequence CASTPKSGGGQYF. The DNA sequence is given as TGTGCCAGCACCCCAAAGAGCGGGGGAGGGCAGTACTTC.